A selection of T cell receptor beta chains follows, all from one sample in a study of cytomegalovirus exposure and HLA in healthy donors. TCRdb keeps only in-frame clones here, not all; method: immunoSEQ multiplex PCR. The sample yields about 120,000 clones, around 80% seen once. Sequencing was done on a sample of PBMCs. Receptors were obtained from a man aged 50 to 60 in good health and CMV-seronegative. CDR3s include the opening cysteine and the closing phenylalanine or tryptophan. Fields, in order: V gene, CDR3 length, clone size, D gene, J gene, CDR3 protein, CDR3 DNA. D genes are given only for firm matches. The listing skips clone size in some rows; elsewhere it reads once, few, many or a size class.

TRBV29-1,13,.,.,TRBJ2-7,CSVHSGRMGEQYF,TGCAGCGTTCACAGCGGGCGAATGGGCGAGCAGTACTTC
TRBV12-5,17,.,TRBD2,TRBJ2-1,CASGLALLAGVLNEQFF,TGTGCTAGTGGTTTGGCTTTACTAGCGGGAGTCCTCAATGAGCAGTTCTTC
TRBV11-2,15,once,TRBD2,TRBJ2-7,CASSLDPAGGYEQYF,TGTGCCAGCAGCTTAGATCCAGCGGGGGGGTACGAGCAGTACTTC
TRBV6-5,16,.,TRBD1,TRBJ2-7,CASSWGTETGGSEQYF,TGTGCCAGCAGTTGGGGCACCGAAACAGGGGGCTCCGAGCAGTACTTC
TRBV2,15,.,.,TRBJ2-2,CASRETSGNTGELFF,TGTGCCAGCAGGGAGACGAGCGGCAACACCGGGGAGCTGTTTTTT
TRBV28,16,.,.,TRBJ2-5,CASRTGRGAISETQYF,TGTGCCAGCAGGACAGGCAGGGGGGCGATCTCAGAGACCCAGTACTTC
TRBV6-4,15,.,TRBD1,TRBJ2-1,CASSSGTGSYNEQFF,TGTGCCAGCAGCTCCGGGACAGGGTCCTACAATGAGCAGTTCTTC
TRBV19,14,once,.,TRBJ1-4,CASRPTGDNEKLFF,TGTGCCAGCCGGCCTACAGGCGATAATGAAAAACTGTTTTTT
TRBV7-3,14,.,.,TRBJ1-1,CASSLTGENTEAFF,TGTGCCAGCAGCTTAACGGGAGAAAACACTGAAGCTTTCTTT
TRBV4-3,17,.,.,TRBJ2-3,CASSQAAPFLGADTQYF,TGCGCCAGCAGCCAAGCGGCGCCGTTCTTGGGCGCAGATACGCAGTATTTT
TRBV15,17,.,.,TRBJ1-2,CATSRGGGNRAGYGYTF,TGTGCCACCAGCAGAGGGGGAGGGAACAGGGCTGGCTATGGCTACACCTTC
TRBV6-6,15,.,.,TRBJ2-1,CASSSTGGGGNEQFF,TGTGCCAGCAGTTCAACAGGGGGGGGTGGCAATGAGCAGTTCTTC
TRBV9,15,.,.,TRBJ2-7,CASSVAGITSGEQYF,TGTGCCAGCAGCGTGGCCGGGATCACATCCGGCGAGCAGTACTTC
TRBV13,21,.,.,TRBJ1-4,CASSSYRRMHSYLATNEKLFF,TGTGCCAGCAGCTCCTACCGCCGAATGCATTCATACCTGGCAACTAATGAAAAACTGTTTTTT
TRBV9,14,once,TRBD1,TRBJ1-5,CASSAGQGPQPQHF,TGTGCCAGCAGCGCTGGACAGGGACCTCAGCCCCAGCATTTT
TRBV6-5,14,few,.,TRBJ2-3,CASRGRDSPDTQYF,TGTGCCAGTCGCGGCCGGGACTCCCCGGATACGCAGTATTTT
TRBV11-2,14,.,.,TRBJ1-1,CASSLGTANTEAFF,TGTGCCAGCAGCTTAGGGACAGCGAACACTGAAGCTTTCTTT
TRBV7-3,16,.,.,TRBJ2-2,CASSSQGTRNTGELFF,TGTGCCAGCAGCTCCCAGGGCACCAGGAACACCGGGGAGCTGTTTTTT
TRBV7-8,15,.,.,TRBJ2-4,CASSILAQAKNIQYF,TGTGCCAGCAGCATACTAGCCCAAGCCAAAAACATTCAGTACTTC
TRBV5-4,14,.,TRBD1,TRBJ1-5,CASSFGTGNQPQHF,TGTGCCAGCAGCTTTGGGACAGGCAATCAGCCCCAGCATTTT
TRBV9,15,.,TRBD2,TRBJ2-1,CASSVAASGSNEQFF,TGTGCCAGCAGCGTAGCGGCTAGCGGGAGTAATGAGCAGTTCTTC
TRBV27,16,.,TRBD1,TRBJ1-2,CASSQKPGQGSYGYTF,TGTGCCAGCAGCCAGAAACCGGGACAGGGGTCCTATGGCTACACCTTC
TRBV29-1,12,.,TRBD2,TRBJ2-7,CSVGVGLDEQYF,TGCAGCGTTGGGGTGGGACTAGACGAGCAGTACTTC
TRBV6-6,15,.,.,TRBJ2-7,CASRLLGDAGYEQYF,TGTGCCAGCAGACTACTTGGCGATGCAGGGTACGAGCAGTACTTC
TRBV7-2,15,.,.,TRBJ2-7,CASSLRVYESYEQYF,TGTGCCAGCAGCTTACGGGTTTACGAATCCTACGAGCAGTACTTC
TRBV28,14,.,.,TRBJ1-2,CASSLRQVRYGYTF,TGTGCCAGCAGTTTACGACAGGTCCGGTATGGCTACACCTTC
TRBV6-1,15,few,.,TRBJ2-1,CASRSGGLPAGGQFF,TGTGCCAGCAGGTCAGGAGGGCTCCCGGCCGGGGGACAGTTCTTC
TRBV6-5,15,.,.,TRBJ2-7,CASSRATQGNSEQYF,TGTGCCAGCAGCCGCGCTACCCAGGGGAACAGCGAGCAGTACTTC
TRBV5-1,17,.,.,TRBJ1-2,CASSFIKGRGWHYGYTF,TGCGCCAGCAGCTTCATTAAAGGGAGGGGGTGGCACTATGGCTACACCTTC
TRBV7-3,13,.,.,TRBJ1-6,CASSLDSNSPLHF,TGTGCCAGCAGCCTCGACAGCAATTCACCCCTCCACTTT
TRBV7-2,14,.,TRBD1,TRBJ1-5,CASSLDRGDQPQHF,TGTGCCAGCAGTTTGGACAGGGGGGATCAGCCCCAGCATTTT
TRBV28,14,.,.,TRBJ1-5,CASRQIREGQPQHF,TGTGCCAGCAGGCAAATCAGGGAAGGTCAGCCCCAGCATTTT
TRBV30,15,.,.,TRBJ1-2,CAWSSGFQSNYGYTF,TGTGCCTGGAGCTCGGGGTTTCAATCTAACTATGGCTACACCTTC
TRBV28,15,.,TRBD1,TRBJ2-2,CASSRSGQGAGELFF,TGTGCCAGCAGTCGGTCGGGACAGGGGGCCGGGGAGCTGTTTTTT
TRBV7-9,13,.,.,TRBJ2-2,CASSFSNTGELFF,TGTGCCAGCAGCTTTTCAAACACCGGGGAGCTGTTTTTT
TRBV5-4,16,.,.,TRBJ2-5,CASSSQWRGGGETQYF,TGTGCCAGCAGCTCCCAATGGAGGGGGGGCGGGGAGACCCAGTACTTC
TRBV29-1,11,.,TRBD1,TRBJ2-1,CSGDRGSEQFF,TGCAGCGGTGACAGGGGTAGTGAGCAGTTCTTC
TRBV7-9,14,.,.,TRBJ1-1,CASSLAGRNTEAFF,TGTGCCAGCAGCTTAGCAGGGAGGAACACTGAAGCTTTCTTT
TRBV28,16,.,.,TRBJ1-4,CASSPPPGATNEKLFF,TGTGCCAGCAGTCCACCTCCGGGAGCAACTAATGAAAAACTGTTTTTT
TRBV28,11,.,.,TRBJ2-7,CASSLSREQYF,TGTGCCAGCAGTTTAAGTCGCGAGCAGTACTTC
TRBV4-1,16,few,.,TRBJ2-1,CASSQDSGISYNEQFF,TGCGCCAGCAGCCAAGATTCAGGGATTAGCTACAATGAGCAGTTCTTC
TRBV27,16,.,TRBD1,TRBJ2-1,CASSFPGQGAGNEQFF,TGTGCCAGCAGTTTCCCGGGACAGGGGGCTGGCAATGAGCAGTTCTTC
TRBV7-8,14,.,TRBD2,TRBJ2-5,CASSWREGVETQYF,TGTGCCAGCAGCTGGCGGGAGGGGGTTGAGACCCAGTACTTC
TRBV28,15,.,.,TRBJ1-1,CASSLGGARNTEAFF,TGTGCCAGCAGTTTGGGAGGGGCCAGGAACACTGAAGCTTTCTTT
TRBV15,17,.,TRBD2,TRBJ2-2,CATSRGRSGGRTGELFF,TGTGCCACCAGCAGAGGCCGTAGCGGGGGCCGCACCGGGGAGCTGTTTTTT
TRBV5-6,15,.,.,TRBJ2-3,CASNSWGKDTDTQYF,TGTGCCAGCAACTCTTGGGGCAAGGACACAGATACGCAGTATTTT
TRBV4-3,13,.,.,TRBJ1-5,CASSLAGNQPQHF,TGCGCCAGCAGCTTGGCGGGGAATCAGCCCCAGCATTTT
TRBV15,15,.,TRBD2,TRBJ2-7,CATSRRLAGPYEQYF,TGTGCCACCAGCCGCCGACTAGCGGGACCGTACGAGCAGTACTTC